This T cell receptor beta chain emerged from a study of shared clonotypes between healthy human individuals. This clone was seen a few times. Measured with immunoSEQ multiplex PCR; TCRdb has only the in-frame clones, and not every one. The table shows 2,500,000 or so clones, with around 90% occurring only once. Germline V CDR1 and CDR2: SQVTM, ANQGSEA. This CDR3 has 10 amino acids. Trimming stripped 3 bases from V and 8 bases from J, with 7 bases between. The V gene is TRBV29-1, the J gene TRBJ1-2; no definite D call. This clonotype was obtained from a young man in good health. Some clones in this sample may be carry-over from other donors' samples. Material for sequencing was naive CD4+ T cells from PBMCs. Subset in this sample: CD45RA+ positively selected. The CDR3 region is CSVDGQGYTF. Written as DNA, the CDR3 is TGCAGCGTTGATGGGCAAGGCTACACCTTC.